Each of the 12 T cell receptor beta chains below was sequenced from the same sample in a study of shared clonotypes between healthy human individuals. Here immunoSEQ multiplex PCR was the method, and the copy in TCRdb shows in-frame clones only, minus some. In the table there are approximately 2.3 million clones, approximately 93% of which are singletons. Sequencing was performed on naive CD4+ T cells from PBMCs. Subset of the sample: CD45RA+ positively selected. The receptors derive from a man aged 18 to 30 in good health. Some clones in this sample may be carry-over from other donors' samples.

This chain uses TRBV7-9 with TRBJ1-2, with D unresolved. Germline V gene lookup returns CDR1 SEHNR and CDR2 FQNEAQ (reference sequence). The CDR3 has 13 amino acids. The germline V and J ends were trimmed by 1 base and 8 bases, with 11 bases remaining between them. CDR3 in amino acids: CASSLDRGRGYTF. The DNA for the CDR3 is TGTGCCAGCAGCTTAGATCGGGGTCGAGGCTACACCTTC.

The chain uses TRBV5-4 and TRBJ2-1; 9 nucleotides line up with TRBD1. Per germline, CDR1 SGHNT and CDR2 YYREEE (reference sequence). With V trimmed by 5 bases and J by 6 bases, 12 bases remained unmatched. The CDR3 contains 16 residues. The chain's CDR3 is CASRTTTGGGFNEQFF. Here the CDR3 DNA reads TGTGCCAGCAGAACCACGACAGGGGGTGGTTTCAATGAGCAGTTCTTC.

This clone appeared once. The chain carries TRBV27 and TRBJ2-7; a weak D match, TRBD2 (6 bases). Between the trimmed V and J ends, which lost 3 bases and 3 bases, there was a span of 12 bases. Germline V lookup: CDR1 MNHEY, CDR2 SMNVEV (reference sequence). This CDR3 is built from 14 residues. The CDR3 here is CASSLFGSFYEQYF. DNA of the CDR3: TGTGCCAGCAGTTTGTTCGGGAGTTTCTACGAGCAGTACTTC.

CDR3 DNA: TGTGCCAGCAGTCCGCTCGGAGCGGGCAGACACACCGGGGAGCTGTTTTTT. It encodes CASSPLGAGRHTGELFF. This chain joins TRBV27 and TRBJ2-2; D may be TRBD2 (6 bases). CDR3 length equals 17 residues. In germline, CDR1 is MNHEY, CDR2 SMNVEV (reference sequence). V was pared by 5 bases and J by 3 bases, with 19 bases between.

This clone was seen just once. This chain links TRBV7-9 with TRBJ2-1; TRBD1 matches 7 bases. The junction had 19 bases not matched to a gene; V was cut back by 5 bases and J by 15 bases. CDR1 SEHNR and CDR2 FQNEAQ come from the germline V gene (reference sequence). The CDR3 loop spans 15 amino acids. Here the CDR3 DNA reads TGTGCCAGCAGCCCGTCCCGGGACAGTATTGGGTGGGTGTTCTTC. This gives the protein CASSPSRDSIGWVFF.

V is TRBV7-8 and J is TRBJ1-1; tentative D call: TRBD1 (5 bases). CDR1 is SGHVS, CDR2 FQNEAQ, per germline. V lost 1 base and J lost 4, with 16 bases in between. The CDR3 covers 16 residues. Written as DNA, the CDR3 is TGTGCCAGCAGCTTAGATCGATTCAGGGATGGCACTGAAGCTTTCTTT. It encodes CASSLDRFRDGTEAFF.

This clone was detected only once. The J gene is TRBJ1-4, the V gene TRBV18; D remains ambiguous. V shed 1 base and J shed 3 bases, with 12 bases lying between them. The CDR3 spans 16 residues. Germline lookup yields CDR1 KGHSH and CDR2 LQKENI. The CDR3 loop reads CASSPLIHGANEKLFF. Here the CDR3 DNA reads TGTGCCAGCTCACCACTGATACACGGAGCTAATGAAAAACTGTTTTTT.

The chain joins TRBV5-1 to TRBJ2-3; 10 bases match TRBD2. The CDR3 is 15 amino acids. From germline, CDR1 is SGHRS and CDR2 YFSETQ. The trim removed 4 bases at V and 6 bases at J, leaving 8 bases unmatched. The CDR3 region has the DNA TGCGCCAGCAGCGAGGCTAGCGGGAGCGGTGATACGCAGTATTTT. Its translation is CASSEASGSGDTQYF.

This clone is a singleton in its sample. This chain joins TRBV7-9 and TRBJ1-1, with D possibly TRBD1 on 5 matching bases. Germline assignment: CDR1 SEHNR and CDR2 FQNEAQ (reference sequence). The CDR3 has 14 amino acids. The ends were cut back, 5 bases at V and 4 bases at J, with 14 bases in the middle. The CDR3 sequence is CASSPGFGGTEAFF. The CDR3, as DNA: TGTGCCAGCAGCCCGGGTTTCGGGGGCACTGAAGCTTTCTTT.

As for this clone: Other DNA sequences in this specimen translate into the identical CDR3. This chain connects TRBV18 to TRBJ1-1; D unresolved. The V and J ends lost 6 bases and 2 bases respectively, with 7 bases between them. Germline V gene data show CDR1 as KGHSH and CDR2 as LQKENI. The CDR3 is 12 residues long. CDR3 sequence reads: CASSPGNTEAFF. The CDR3 bases are TGTGCCAGCTCCCCGGGAAACACTGAAGCTTTCTTT.

V gene TRBV21-1 combines with J gene TRBJ2-4. TRBV21-1 is a pseudogene locus. This CDR3 has 14 residues. CDR3 sequence: CASSTPLAKNIQYF. The CDR3 region has the DNA TGTGCCAGCAGCACGCCGTTAGCCAAAAACATTCAGTACTTC.

The chain links TRBV18 to TRBJ2-2; 7 bases are shared with TRBD1. This CDR3 has 16 amino acids. CDR1 and CDR2 (germline): KGHSH, LQKENI. Germline trimming cut 0 bases from V and 0 bases from J; bases unmatched to any gene: 1. CDR3 in amino acids: CASSPPDRTNTGELFF. The CDR3 DNA reads TGTGCCAGCTCACCACCGGACAGGACGAACACCGGGGAGCTGTTTTTT.